Detailed here is one T cell receptor (beta chain). What it recognizes is unknown. V was shortened by 0 bases and J by 5 bases, with 19 bases between the two germline ends. The germline V gene has CDR1 PRHDT and CDR2 FYEKMQ (reference sequence). CDR3 length: 17 residues. These data come from a study of T-cell memory formation after mild COVID-19. TCRdb re-derived calls from the 5' RACE reads in MiXCR, one entry per CDR3 protein. The sample consists of hundreds of thousands of distinct CDR3 sequences, around 25% of them appearing once. Study-wide points: The finding that pre-infection memory included some responding clones suggested that cross-reactive memory joined.

The receptor comes from an adult woman who had mild COVID-19 (a few samples of this study predate the infection). Cell type and time point are not known. This sequence joins TRBV13 and TRBJ1-2; D not resolved. The sample comprised PBMCs or a T cell subset sorted from them (not recorded which). DNA of the CDR3: TGTGCCAGCAGCTTAGGCCTTACGCGAGGGAAGCGTTATGGCTACACCTTC. It translates to CASSLGLTRGKRYGYTF.